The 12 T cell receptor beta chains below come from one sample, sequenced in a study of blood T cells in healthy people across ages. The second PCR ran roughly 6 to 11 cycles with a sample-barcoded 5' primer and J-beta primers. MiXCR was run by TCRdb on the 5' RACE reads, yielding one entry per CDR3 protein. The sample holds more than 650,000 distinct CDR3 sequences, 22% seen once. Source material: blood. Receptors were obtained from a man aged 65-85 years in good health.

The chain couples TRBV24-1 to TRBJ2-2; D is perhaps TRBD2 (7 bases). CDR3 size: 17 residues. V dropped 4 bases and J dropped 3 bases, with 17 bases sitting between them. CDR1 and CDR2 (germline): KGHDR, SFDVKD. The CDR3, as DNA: TGTGCCACCAGTGAAAGCGGCGGGGGCCGCTACACCGGGGAGCTGTTTTTT. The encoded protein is CATSESGGGRYTGELFF.

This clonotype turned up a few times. The CDR3 protein is CASSLRPAGNTIYF. In nucleotides, the CDR3 is TGTGCCAGCAGTTTACGGCCAGCGGGAAACACCATATATTTT. The chain combines TRBV28 with TRBJ1-3; D gene ambiguous. This CDR3 region has 14 residues. V was clipped by 2 bases and J by 4 bases, with 9 bases between them. Germline V lookup: CDR1 MDHEN, CDR2 SYDVKM.

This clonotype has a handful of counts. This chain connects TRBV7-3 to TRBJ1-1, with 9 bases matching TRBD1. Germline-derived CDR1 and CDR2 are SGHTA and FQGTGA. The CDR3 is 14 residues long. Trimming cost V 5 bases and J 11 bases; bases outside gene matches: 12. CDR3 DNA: TGTGCCAGCAGCCCGTTCGGGACAGGGAATCCCGCTTTCTTT. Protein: CASSPFGTGNPAFF.

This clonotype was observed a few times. CDR3: CASSSQGGLGQETQYF. CDR3 sequence (DNA): TGCGCCAGCAGCTCCCAGGGCGGACTGGGGCAAGAGACCCAGTACTTC. V is TRBV5-1 and J is TRBJ2-5; D is tentatively TRBD1 or TRBD2 (5 bases each). Germline V CDR1 and CDR2: SGHRS, YFSETQ. The V gene lost 3 bases and the J gene lost 2 bases, with 17 bases spanning the gap. The length of the CDR3 is 16 residues.

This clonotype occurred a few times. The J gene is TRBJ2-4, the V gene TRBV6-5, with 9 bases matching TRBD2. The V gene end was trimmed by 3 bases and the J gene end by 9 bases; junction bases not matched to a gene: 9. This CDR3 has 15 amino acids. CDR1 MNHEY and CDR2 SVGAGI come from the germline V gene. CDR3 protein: CASSYILSGSVIQYF. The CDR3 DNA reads TGTGCCAGCAGTTATATTCTTAGCGGGAGCGTCATTCAGTACTTC.

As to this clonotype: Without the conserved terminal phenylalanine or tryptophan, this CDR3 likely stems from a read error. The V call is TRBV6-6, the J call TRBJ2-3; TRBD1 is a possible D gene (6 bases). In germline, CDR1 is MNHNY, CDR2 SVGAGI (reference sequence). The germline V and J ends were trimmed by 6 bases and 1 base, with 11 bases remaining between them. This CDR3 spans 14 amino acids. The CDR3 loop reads CASSRTGRTDTQYL. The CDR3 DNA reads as TGTGCCAGCAGCCGAACAGGGCGCACAGATACGCAGTATCTT.

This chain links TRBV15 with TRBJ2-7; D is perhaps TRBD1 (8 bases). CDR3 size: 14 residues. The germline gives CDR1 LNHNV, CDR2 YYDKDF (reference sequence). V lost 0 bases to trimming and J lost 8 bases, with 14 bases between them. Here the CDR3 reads CATSRDIQGGKQYF. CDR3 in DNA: TGTGCCACCAGCAGAGATATACAGGGGGGGAAGCAGTACTTC.

In DNA, the CDR3 is TGTGCTAGTGGCCAAGGGGGACTAGCGGGCCCGAACTACAATGAGCAGTTCTTC. It is translated as CASGQGGLAGPNYNEQFF. The V gene is TRBV12-5, the J gene TRBJ2-7, with TRBD2 identical over 12 bases. The end of the DNA aligns better with TRBJ2-1, so the J call may be wrong. CDR1 and CDR2 from the germline V gene are LGHNT and FRNRAP. The CDR3 covers 18 residues.

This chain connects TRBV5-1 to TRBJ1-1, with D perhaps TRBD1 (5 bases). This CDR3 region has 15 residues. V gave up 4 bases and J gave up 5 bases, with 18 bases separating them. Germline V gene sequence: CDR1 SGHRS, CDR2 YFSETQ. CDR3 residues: CASSPGTAGWTEAFF. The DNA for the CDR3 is TGCGCCAGCAGCCCCGGGACGGCCGGATGGACTGAAGCTTTCTTT.

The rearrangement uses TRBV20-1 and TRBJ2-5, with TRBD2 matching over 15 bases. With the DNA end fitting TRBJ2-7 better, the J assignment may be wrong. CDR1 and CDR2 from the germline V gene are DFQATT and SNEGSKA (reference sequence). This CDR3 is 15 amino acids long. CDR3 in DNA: TGCAGTGCCTCGGGACTAGCGGGGGGACCTTACGAGCAGTACTTC. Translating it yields CSASGLAGGPYEQYF.

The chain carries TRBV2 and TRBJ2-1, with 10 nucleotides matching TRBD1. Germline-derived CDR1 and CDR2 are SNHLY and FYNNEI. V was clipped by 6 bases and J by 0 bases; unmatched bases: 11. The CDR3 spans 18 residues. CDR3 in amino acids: CASSDDSTGGYSYNEQFF. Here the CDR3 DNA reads TGTGCCAGCAGCGACGACTCGACAGGGGGCTACTCCTACAATGAGCAGTTCTTC.

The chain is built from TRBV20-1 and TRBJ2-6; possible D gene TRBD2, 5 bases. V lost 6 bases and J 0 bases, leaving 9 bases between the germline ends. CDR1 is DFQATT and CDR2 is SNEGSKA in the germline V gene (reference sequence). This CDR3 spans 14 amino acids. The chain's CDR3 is CSADTSSGANVLTF. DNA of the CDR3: TGCAGTGCCGATACTAGCTCTGGGGCCAACGTCCTGACTTTC.